This T cell receptor beta chain was profiled in a study of T-cell memory formation after mild COVID-19. Comment on this clonotype: Its antigen remains unknown.

The germline gives CDR1 LGHDT, CDR2 YNNKEL (reference sequence). This CDR3 has 16 residues. Trimming removed 3 bases at V and 0 bases at J, with 14 bases between. Via MiXCR, TCRdb re-called the 5' RACE reads, giving one row per CDR3 protein. The sample has around 400,000 distinct CDR3 sequences, approximately 24% seen once; the top ten hold 8.8%. The study's findings and limits: Among CD4+ contracting clones, most were CM and EM, and CD8+ ones EMRA.

The sequence derives from an adult woman who had mild COVID-19 (a few samples of this study predate the infection). Cell type and time point are not known. The chain is built from TRBV3-1 and TRBJ1-2; D is uncertain. The sample comprised PBMCs or a T cell subset sorted from them (not recorded which). The CDR3 is CASSQSGDSTNYGYTF. As DNA, the CDR3 is TGTGCCAGCAGCCAGAGTGGGGATTCTACTAACTATGGCTACACCTTC.